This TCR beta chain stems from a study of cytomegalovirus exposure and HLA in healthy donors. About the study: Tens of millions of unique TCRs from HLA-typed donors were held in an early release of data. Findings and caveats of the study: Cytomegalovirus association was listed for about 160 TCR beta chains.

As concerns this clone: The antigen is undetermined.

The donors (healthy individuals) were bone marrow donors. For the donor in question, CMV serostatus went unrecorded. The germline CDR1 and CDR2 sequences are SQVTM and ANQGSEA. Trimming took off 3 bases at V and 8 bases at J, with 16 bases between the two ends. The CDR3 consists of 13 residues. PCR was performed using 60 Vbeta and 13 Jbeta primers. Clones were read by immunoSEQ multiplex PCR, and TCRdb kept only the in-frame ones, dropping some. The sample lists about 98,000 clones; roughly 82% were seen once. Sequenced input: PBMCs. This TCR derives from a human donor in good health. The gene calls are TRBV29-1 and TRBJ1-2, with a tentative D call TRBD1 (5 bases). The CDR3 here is CSVDYTGDSGYTF. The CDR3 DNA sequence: TGCAGCGTTGATTACACAGGCGATTCGGGCTACACCTTC. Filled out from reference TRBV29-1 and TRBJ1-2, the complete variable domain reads SAVISQKPSRDICQRGTSLTIQCQVDSQVTMMFWYRQQPGQSLTLIATANQGSEATYESGFVIDKFPISRPNLTFSTLTVSNMSPEDSSIYLCSVDYTGDSGYTFGSGTRLTVV.